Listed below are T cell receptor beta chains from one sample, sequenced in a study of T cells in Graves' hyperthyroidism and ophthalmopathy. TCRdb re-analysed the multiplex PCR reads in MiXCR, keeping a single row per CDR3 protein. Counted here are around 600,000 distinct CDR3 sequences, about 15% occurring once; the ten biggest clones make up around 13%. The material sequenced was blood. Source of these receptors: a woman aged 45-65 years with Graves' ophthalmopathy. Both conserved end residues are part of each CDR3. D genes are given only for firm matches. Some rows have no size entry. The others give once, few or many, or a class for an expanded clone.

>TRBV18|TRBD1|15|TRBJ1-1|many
CASSLDQGAIAEAFF
TGTGCCAGCTCACTAGACCAGGGGGCGATCGCTGAAGCTTTCTTT
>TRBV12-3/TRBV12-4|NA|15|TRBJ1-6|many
CASSVNRATNSPLHF
TGTGCCAGCAGTGTAAACCGGGCCACTAATTCACCCCTCCACTTT
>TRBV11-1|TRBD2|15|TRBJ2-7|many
CASSRLAGGVYEQYF
TGTGCCAGCAGCAGACTAGCGGGAGGCGTCTACGAGCAGTACTTC
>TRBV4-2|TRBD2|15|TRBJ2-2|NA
CASSQTSGFSGELFF
TGTGCCAGCAGCCAGACTAGCGGGTTCTCCGGGGAGCTGTTTTTT
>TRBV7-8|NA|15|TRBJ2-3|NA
CASSLARDRVDTQYF
TGTGCCAGCAGCTTAGCTCGGGATAGGGTGGATACGCAGTATTTT
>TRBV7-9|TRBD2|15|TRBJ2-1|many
CASSNSSGRYNEQFF
TGTGCCAGCAGCAACTCCAGCGGGAGGTACAATGAGCAGTTCTTC
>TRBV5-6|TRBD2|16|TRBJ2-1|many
CASSLGTSGNYNEQFF
TGTGCCAGCAGCTTAGGAACTAGCGGAAACTACAATGAGCAGTTCTTC
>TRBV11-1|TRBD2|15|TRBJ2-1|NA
CASRSGGVTYNEQFF
TGTGCCAGCAGGAGCGGGGGGGTGACCTACAATGAGCAGTTCTTC
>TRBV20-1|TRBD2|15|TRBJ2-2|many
CSARKSGRDSGELFF
TGCAGTGCTAGAAAAAGCGGGAGAGATTCCGGGGAGCTGTTTTTT
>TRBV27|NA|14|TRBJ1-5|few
CASSKQGSGQPQHF
TGTGCCAGCAGTAAACAGGGTTCAGGTCAGCCCCAGCATTTT
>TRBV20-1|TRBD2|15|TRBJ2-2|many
CSARDLAGATGELFF
TGCAGTGCTAGAGATCTAGCGGGAGCCACCGGGGAGCTGTTTTTT
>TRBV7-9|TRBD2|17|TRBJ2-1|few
CASSLPPGLDSYNEQFF
TGTGCCAGCAGCTTGCCCCCGGGACTAGACTCCTACAATGAGCAGTTCTTC
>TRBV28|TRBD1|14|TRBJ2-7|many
CASSLSGGKLEQYF
TGTGCCAGCAGTTTATCAGGGGGCAAGCTCGAGCAGTACTTC
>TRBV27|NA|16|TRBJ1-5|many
CASSPVETGSNQPQHF
TGTGCCAGCAGTCCGGTGGAGACCGGGAGCAATCAGCCCCAGCATTTT
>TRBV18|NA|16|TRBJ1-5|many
CASSPPGGGYNQPQHF
TGTGCCAGCTCACCACCGGGGGGTGGTTACAATCAGCCCCAGCATTTT
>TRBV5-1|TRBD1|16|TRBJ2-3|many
CASSLARAGGSDTQYF
TGCGCCAGCAGCTTGGCCCGGGCAGGGGGCAGTGATACGCAGTATTTT
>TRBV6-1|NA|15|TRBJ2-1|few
CASSSGLRPDNEQFF
TGTGCCAGCAGTTCGGGCCTCAGGCCAGACAATGAGCAGTTCTTC
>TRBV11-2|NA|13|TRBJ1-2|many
CASSLVGVSGYTF
TGTGCCAGCAGCTTAGTGGGGGTATCAGGCTACACCTTC
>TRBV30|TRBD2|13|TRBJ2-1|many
CAGHQLAADEQFF
TGTGCCGGACATCAACTAGCGGCTGATGAGCAGTTCTTC
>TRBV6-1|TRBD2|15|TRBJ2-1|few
CASSVQLAGFDEQFF
TGTGCCAGCAGTGTCCAACTAGCGGGATTTGATGAGCAGTTCTTC
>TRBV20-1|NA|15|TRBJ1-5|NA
CSATGQIYSNQPQHF
TGCAGTGCCACCGGACAGATCTACAGCAATCAGCCCCAGCATTTT
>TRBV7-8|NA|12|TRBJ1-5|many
CASSLEQQPQHF
TGTGCCAGCAGCTTAGAGCAACAGCCCCAGCATTTT
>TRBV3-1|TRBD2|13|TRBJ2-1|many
CASSRLAANEQFF
TGTGCCAGCAGCCGACTAGCGGCCAATGAGCAGTTCTTC
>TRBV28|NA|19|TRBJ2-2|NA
CASSLRVRYRTANTGELFF
TGTGCCAGCAGTTTAAGGGTTAGGTATCGGACGGCCAACACCGGGGAGCTGTTTTTT
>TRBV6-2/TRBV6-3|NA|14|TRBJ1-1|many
CASSSPGGNTEAFF
TGTGCCAGCAGTTCTCCCGGCGGGAACACTGAAGCTTTCTTT
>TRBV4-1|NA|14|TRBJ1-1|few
CASSQAQENTEAFF
TGCGCCAGCAGCCAAGCTCAGGAGAACACTGAAGCTTTCTTT
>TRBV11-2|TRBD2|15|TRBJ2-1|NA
CASRTLAGGYNEQFF
TGTGCCAGCAGAACACTAGCGGGAGGTTACAATGAGCAGTTCTTC
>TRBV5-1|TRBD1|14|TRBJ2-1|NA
CASRMGDRGGEQFF
TGCGCCAGCAGGATGGGGGACAGGGGTGGTGAGCAGTTCTTC
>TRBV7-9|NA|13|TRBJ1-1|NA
CASSQQMNTEAFF
TGTGCCAGCAGCCAGCAGATGAACACTGAAGCTTTCTTT
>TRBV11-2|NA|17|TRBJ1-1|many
CASSSRIKEGSGTEAFF
TGTGCCAGCAGCTCTCGAATTAAAGAGGGTTCAGGAACTGAAGCTTTCTTT
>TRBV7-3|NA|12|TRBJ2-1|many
CASSNRGGEQFF
TGTGCCAGCAGCAATAGAGGGGGTGAGCAGTTCTTC
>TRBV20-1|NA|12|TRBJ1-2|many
CSAPVTNYGYTF
TGCAGTGCCCCAGTAACTAACTATGGCTACACCTTC
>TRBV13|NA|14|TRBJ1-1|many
CASSRRLENTEAFF
TGTGCCAGCAGCCGACGACTGGAGAACACTGAAGCTTTCTTT
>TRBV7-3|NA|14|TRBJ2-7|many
CASSLDPKINEQYF
TGTGCCAGCAGCTTAGACCCCAAGATCAACGAGCAGTACTTC
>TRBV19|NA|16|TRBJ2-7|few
CASSIATTTLWNEQYF
TGTGCCAGTAGTATAGCGACGACTACCTTATGGAACGAGCAGTACTTC
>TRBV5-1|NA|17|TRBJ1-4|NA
CASSLGITERKNEKLFF
TGCGCCAGCAGCTTGGGTATTACAGAAAGAAAAAATGAAAAACTGTTTTTT
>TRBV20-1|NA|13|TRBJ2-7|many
CSASWTVGGEQYF
TGCAGTGCTAGCTGGACCGTTGGGGGCGAGCAGTACTTC
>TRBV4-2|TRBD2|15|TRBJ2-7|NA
CASSLLAEHSYEQYF
TGTGCCAGCAGTTTACTAGCGGAACACTCCTACGAGCAGTACTTC
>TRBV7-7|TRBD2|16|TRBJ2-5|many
CASSLELAGGQETQYF
TGTGCTAGCAGCTTAGAACTAGCGGGAGGACAAGAGACCCAGTACTTC
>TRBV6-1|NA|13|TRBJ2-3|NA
CASKSRSSDTQYF
TGTGCCAGCAAGTCGCGGTCGTCAGATACGCAGTATTTT
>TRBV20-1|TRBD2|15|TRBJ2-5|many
CSARGGTSGQETQYF
TGCAGTGCTAGGGGGGGGACTAGCGGACAAGAGACCCAGTACTTC
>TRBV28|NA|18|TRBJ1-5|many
CASSNPDSSIRRSQPQHF
TGTGCCAGCAGTAACCCGGACTCATCTATCCGGAGGAGTCAGCCCCAGCATTTT
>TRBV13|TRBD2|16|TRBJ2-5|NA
CASSLVGAGVQETQYF
TGTGCCAGCAGCTTAGTAGGAGCGGGGGTGCAAGAGACCCAGTACTTC
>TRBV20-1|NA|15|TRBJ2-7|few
CSASDRLLAAYEQYF
TGCAGTGCTTCGGATCGGTTGCTAGCAGCCTACGAGCAGTACTTC
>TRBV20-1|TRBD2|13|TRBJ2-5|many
CSAREPGGETQYF
TGCAGTGCTAGAGAGCCGGGAGGAGAGACCCAGTACTTC
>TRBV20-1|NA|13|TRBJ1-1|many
CRLEQGMNTEAFF
TGCAGGCTAGAGCAGGGGATGAACACTGAAGCTTTCTTT
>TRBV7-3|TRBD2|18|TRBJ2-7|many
CASSLISLAGDNDYEQYF
TGTGCCAGCAGCTTAATATCCCTAGCGGGAGACAATGACTACGAGCAGTACTTC
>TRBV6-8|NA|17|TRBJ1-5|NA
CASSYPGLPRSNQPQHF
TGTGCCAGCAGTTATCCCGGACTCCCCCGAAGCAATCAGCCCCAGCATTTT
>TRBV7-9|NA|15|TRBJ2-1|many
CASSLVGGVYNEQFF
TGTGCCAGCAGCTTAGTGGGCGGGGTTTACAATGAGCAGTTCTTC